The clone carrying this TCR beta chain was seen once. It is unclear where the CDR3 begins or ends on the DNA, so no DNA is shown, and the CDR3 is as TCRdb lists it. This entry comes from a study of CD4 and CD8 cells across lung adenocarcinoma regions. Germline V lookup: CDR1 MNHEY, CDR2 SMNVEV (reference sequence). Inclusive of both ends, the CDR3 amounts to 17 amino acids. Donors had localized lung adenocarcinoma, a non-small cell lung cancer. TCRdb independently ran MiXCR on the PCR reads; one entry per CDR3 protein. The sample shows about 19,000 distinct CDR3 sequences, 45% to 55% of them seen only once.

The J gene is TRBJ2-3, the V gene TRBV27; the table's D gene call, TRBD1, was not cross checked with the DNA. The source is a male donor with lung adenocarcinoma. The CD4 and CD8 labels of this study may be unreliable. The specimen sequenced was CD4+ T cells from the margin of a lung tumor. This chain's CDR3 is CASSPGRVGRGTDTQYF.